This entry lists 16 T cell receptor beta chains sequenced from one sample in a study of blood T cells in healthy people across ages. The second PCR ran about 7 to 12 cycles with a sample-barcoded 5' primer and J-beta primers. TCRdb re-derived calls from the 5' RACE reads in MiXCR, one entry per CDR3 protein. The table has fewer than 1 million distinct CDR3 sequences, 44% seen once. Sequences were obtained from blood. The receptors were gathered from a man aged 60-69 years in good health.

In this sample, this clonotype turned up a few times. In DNA, the CDR3 is TGTGCCAGCAGTTCAGGAAGAAGCACTGAAGCTTTCTTT. Encoded protein: CASSSGRSTEAFF. The V call is TRBV6-6, the J call TRBJ1-1; D remains unclear. This CDR3 has 13 amino acids. Per the germline V gene, CDR1 is MNHNY and CDR2 is SVGAGI (reference sequence). V gave up 4 bases and J gave up 4 bases, with 10 bases separating them.

This clonotype was counted between two and nine times. The CDR3 sequence: CASSEEGNRDGVAYGYTF. Written as DNA, the CDR3 is TGTGCCAGCAGTGAAGAGGGGAACCGGGACGGCGTTGCATATGGCTACACCTTC. The chain is built from TRBV2 and TRBJ1-2, with D possibly being TRBD1 (5 bases). There are 18 residues in the CDR3. V was clipped by 1 base and J by 5 bases, with 23 bases between them. Germline V gives CDR1 SNHLY, CDR2 FYNNEI.

The chain carries TRBV10-1 and TRBJ1-5; the D is unclear. Trimming pared 6 bases from V and 5 bases from J, leaving 14 bases between. The CDR3 extends over 14 amino acids. Germline-derived CDR1 and CDR2 are WNHNN and SYGVQD (reference sequence). In DNA form, the CDR3 reads TGCGCCAGCAGCCATACCCTGAGGGATCAGCCCCAGCATTTT. It is translated as CASSHTLRDQPQHF.

At least ten counts were recorded for this clonotype. This sequence joins TRBV20-1 and TRBJ1-6; a possible D gene is TRBD1 (5 bases). Germline CDR1 and CDR2: DFQATT and SNEGSKA (reference sequence). The CDR3 runs to 13 residues. Trimming removed 1 base at V and 9 bases at J, with 10 bases between. CDR3: CSARGGGSSPLHF. CDR3 nucleotide sequence: TGCAGTGCTAGAGGGGGGGGAAGTTCACCCCTCCACTTT.

A single count supports this clonotype. V usage is TRBV28 and J usage is TRBJ1-2; 9 positions agree with TRBD1. Trimming at V came to 6 bases and at J to 7 bases, leaving 9 bases not matched to a gene. CDR3 length: 14 amino acids. Germline-derived CDR1 and CDR2 are MDHEN and SYDVKM. This chain's CDR3 is CASSLTGGRRGYTF. As DNA, the CDR3 is TGTGCCAGCAGCCTGACAGGGGGACGTCGTGGCTACACCTTC.

This sequence joins TRBV7-9 and TRBJ1-2; D is possibly TRBD1 (6 bases). Germline CDR1 and CDR2: SEHNR and FQNEAQ (reference sequence). Trimming cost V 4 bases and J 4 bases, with 10 bases left between them. The CDR3 has 13 residues. The CDR3 protein is CASSSQGSYGYTF. CDR3 DNA: TGTGCCAGCAGCTCTCAGGGGAGCTATGGCTACACCTTC.

Note on this clonotype: One junction end disagrees with the germline gene, perhaps due to a read error. The chain combines TRBV9 with TRBJ1-6; D not resolved. CDR1 and CDR2 (germline): SGDLS, YYNGEE. The CDR3 is made up of 16 amino acids. CDR3 bases: TGTGCCAACAGCGCACACCGGGGCTCCTATAATTCACCCCTCCACTTT. Amino acids: CANSAHRGSYNSPLHF.

Notes on this clonotype: Sequence at one end of the junction differs from germline and may be a read error. This chain joins TRBV2 and TRBJ1-5; D is perhaps TRBD1 (5 bases). Germline V lookup: CDR1 SNHLY, CDR2 FYNNEI. The CDR3 spans 14 residues. The CDR3 sequence is CASRLRQSSQPQHF. The CDR3 coding sequence is TGTGCCAGCAGACTTCGACAGAGCAGTCAGCCCCAGCATTTT. The full variable domain, in which reference TRBV2 and TRBJ1-5 provide the parts outside the CDR3, is EPEVTQTPSHQVTQMGQEVILRCVPISNHLYFYWYRQILGQKVEFLVSFYNNEISEKSEIFDDQFSVERPDGSNFTLKIRSTKLEDSAMYFCASRLRQSSQPQHFGDGTRLSIL.

This clonotype turned up a few times. This chain joins TRBV29-1 and TRBJ1-2; D may be TRBD1 (6 bases). Germline lookup yields CDR1 SQVTM and CDR2 ANQGSEA. V gave up 6 bases and J gave up 4 bases, with 12 bases separating them. The CDR3 length is 12 residues. CDR3 coding DNA: TGCAGCGTAGAGGACAGCTCCTATGGCTACACCTTC. Its translation: CSVEDSSYGYTF.

The genes are TRBV11-3 and TRBJ2-5; D might be TRBD1 (6 bases). Judging by the DNA end, TRBJ2-7 fits better; the J call may be wrong. The CDR3 contains 14 residues. Germline V gene data show CDR1 as SGHNT and CDR2 as YENEEA. This CDR3 reads CASSFKTGPNEQYF. The CDR3 DNA follows: TGTGCCAGCAGCTTCAAGACAGGTCCAAACGAGCAGTACTTC.

J is TRBJ1-4 and V is TRBV27; maybe TRBD1 (6 bases). Trimming left V 5 bases short and J 4 bases short, with 14 bases between. The CDR3 runs to 15 residues. CDR1 and CDR2 (germline): MNHEY, SMNVEV (reference sequence). The CDR3 DNA is TGTGCCAGCAGTCCCGGACAGACTCATAATGAAAAACTGTTTTTT. Residues: CASSPGQTHNEKLFF. Full variable domain (rest looked up from reference TRBV27 and TRBJ1-4): EAQVTQNPRYLITVTGKKLTVTCSQNMNHEYMSWYRQDPGLGLRQIYYSMNVEVTDKGDVPEGYKVSRKEKRNFPLILESPSPNQTSLYFCASSPGQTHNEKLFFGSGTQLSVL.

This chain links TRBV7-2 with TRBJ2-7; the match to TRBD1 covers 7 bases. The length of the CDR3 is 15 residues. The trim removed 5 bases at V and 2 bases at J, leaving 9 bases unmatched. Germline lookup yields CDR1 SGHTA and CDR2 FQGNSA. The CDR3 spells CASSPTPGQPYEQYF. The CDR3 DNA follows: TGTGCCAGCAGCCCCACCCCGGGACAGCCCTACGAGCAGTACTTC.

V is TRBV14 and J is TRBJ2-3; 8 bases align to TRBD2. Per the germline V gene, CDR1 is SGHDN and CDR2 is FVKESK. The CDR3 covers 17 residues. After removal of 3 bases from V and 4 bases from J, the junction contained 12 bases not matched to a gene. CDR3 residues: CASSHQGLAGLSDTQYF. The CDR3 DNA reads as TGTGCCAGCAGCCACCAAGGACTAGCAGGTCTGTCAGATACGCAGTATTTT.

This clonotype has at least ten counts. The chain couples TRBV5-1 to TRBJ2-1, with D unclear. Germline V gene sequence: CDR1 SGHRS, CDR2 YFSETQ. The V gene lost 2 bases and the J gene lost 7 bases, with 4 bases spanning the gap. The CDR3 is made up of 11 amino acids. The CDR3 DNA reads TGCGCCAGCAGCTTCGCTAATGAGCAGTTCTTC. Residues: CASSFANEQFF.

This clonotype came up a few times. V and J are TRBV28 and TRBJ2-7; 7 nucleotides align to TRBD2. V shed 2 bases and J 3 bases; nucleotides not matched to a gene: 7. The CDR3 consists of 15 residues. The germline V gene encodes CDR1 MDHEN and CDR2 SYDVKM. Here the CDR3 DNA reads TGTGCCAGCAGTTTAGGCAGGGAGGGGCTCTACGAGCAGTACTTC. Its translation is CASSLGREGLYEQYF.

This clonotype was found once. The chain couples TRBV6-5 to TRBJ2-7; 10 bases fit TRBD1. This CDR3 contains 13 residues. CDR1 and CDR2 from the germline V gene are MNHEY and SVGAGI. The trim removed 7 bases at V and 7 bases at J, leaving 7 bases unmatched. CDR3 loop: CASIATGGQEQYF. The CDR3 nucleotides are TGTGCCAGCATCGCGACAGGGGGCCAGGAGCAGTACTTC.